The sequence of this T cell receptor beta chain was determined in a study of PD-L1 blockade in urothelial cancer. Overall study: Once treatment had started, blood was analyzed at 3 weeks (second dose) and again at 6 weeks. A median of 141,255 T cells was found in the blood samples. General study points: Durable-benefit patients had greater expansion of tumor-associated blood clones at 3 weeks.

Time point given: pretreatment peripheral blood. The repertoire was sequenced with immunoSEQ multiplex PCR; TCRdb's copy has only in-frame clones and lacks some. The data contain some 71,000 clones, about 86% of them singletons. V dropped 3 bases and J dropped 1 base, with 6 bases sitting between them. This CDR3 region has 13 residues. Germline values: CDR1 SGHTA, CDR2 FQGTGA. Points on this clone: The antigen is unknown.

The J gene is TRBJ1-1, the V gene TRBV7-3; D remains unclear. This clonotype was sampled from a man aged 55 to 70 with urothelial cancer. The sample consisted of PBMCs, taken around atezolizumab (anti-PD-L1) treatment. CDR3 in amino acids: CASSFSGNTEAFF. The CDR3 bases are TGTGCCAGCAGCTTTTCAGGGAACACTGAAGCTTTCTTT.